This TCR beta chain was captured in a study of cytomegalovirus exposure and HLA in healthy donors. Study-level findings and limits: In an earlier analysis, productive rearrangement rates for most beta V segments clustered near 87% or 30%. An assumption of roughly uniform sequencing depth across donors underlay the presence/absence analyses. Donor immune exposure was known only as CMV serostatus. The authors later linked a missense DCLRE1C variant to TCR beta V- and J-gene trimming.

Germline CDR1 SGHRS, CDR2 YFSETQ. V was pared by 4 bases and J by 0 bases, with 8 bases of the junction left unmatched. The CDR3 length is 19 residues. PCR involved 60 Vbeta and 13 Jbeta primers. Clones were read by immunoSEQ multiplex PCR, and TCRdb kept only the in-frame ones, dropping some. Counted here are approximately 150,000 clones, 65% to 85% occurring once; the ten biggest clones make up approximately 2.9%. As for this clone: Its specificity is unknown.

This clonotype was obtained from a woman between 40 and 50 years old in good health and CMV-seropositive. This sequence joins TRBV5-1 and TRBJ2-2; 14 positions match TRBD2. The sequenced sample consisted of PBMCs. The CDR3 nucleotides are TGCGCCAGCAGCCCGGGGGGGACTAGCGGGGGTGCGAACACCGGGGAGCTGTTTTTT. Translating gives CASSPGGTSGGANTGELFF.